One sample yielded the 27 T cell receptor beta chains listed below, sequenced in a study of T cells after yellow fever vaccination. TCRdb used MiXCR to reprocess the 5' RACE reads, holding one entry per CDR3 protein. This table has hundreds of thousands of distinct CDR3 sequences, roughly a sixth appearing once. Specimen: PBMCs, collected before the yellow fever booster vaccination. These receptors originate from a man aged 18 to 30 who received the YFV17D yellow fever vaccine.

For this clonotype: The junction differs from germline at one of its ends, possibly a read error. The chain combines TRBV7-3 with TRBJ1-6; 9 positions agree with TRBD1. Germline CDR1 and CDR2: SGHTA and FQGTGA. CDR3 length equals 16 residues. The CDR3 loop is CASSLTGGAENSPLHF. CDR3 sequence (DNA): TGTGCCAGCAGCCTAACAGGGGGCGCAGAAAATTCACCCCTCCACTTT.

The rearrangement joins TRBV27 to TRBJ2-6; TRBD1 agrees at 7 bases. CDR3 size: 15 residues. The trim removed 4 bases at V and 3 bases at J, leaving 3 bases unmatched. Germline V gene sequence: CDR1 MNHEY, CDR2 SMNVEV (reference sequence). CDR3 in DNA: TGTGCCAGCAGTTCACAGGGGTATGGGGCCAACGTCCTGACTTTC. Residues: CASSSQGYGANVLTF.

This clonotype came up a few times. J is TRBJ2-7 and V is TRBV2; 7 bases fit TRBD1. Unmatched junction bases numbered 6, after V lost 4 bases and J lost 6 bases. Germline V gene data show CDR1 as SNHLY and CDR2 as FYNNEI. The CDR3 is made up of 13 amino acids. The CDR3 sequence: CASSGDSYVEQYF. CDR3 nucleotide sequence: TGTGCCAGCAGTGGGGACAGTTACGTCGAGCAGTACTTC. The variable domain in full, with the rest retrieved from reference TRBV2 and TRBJ2-7, is EPEVTQTPSHQVTQMGQEVILRCVPISNHLYFYWYRQILGQKVEFLVSFYNNEISEKSEIFDDQFSVERPDGSNFTLKIRSTKLEDSAMYFCASSGDSYVEQYFGPGTRLTVT.

CDR3 protein: CASSLALAGGSTDTQYF. CDR3 nucleotide sequence: TGTGCCAGCAGCTTAGCCCTAGCGGGGGGCAGCACAGATACGCAGTATTTT. The V and J genes are TRBV11-1 and TRBJ2-3; 11 positions match TRBD2. J was trimmed by 0 bases and V by 0 bases; bases with no gene match: 2. The CDR3 is made up of 17 amino acids. The germline CDR1 and CDR2 sequences are SGHAT and FQDESV (reference sequence).

This clonotype was counted a few times. The V call is TRBV4-3, the J call TRBJ1-3, with 10 bases aligning to TRBD1. The V and J ends lost 4 bases and 2 bases, in that order; junction bases with no gene match: 5. Per germline, CDR1 LGHNA and CDR2 YSLEER. The CDR3 is 16 amino acids. The CDR3 DNA follows: TGCGCCAGCAGCCTTCAAGACAGGGGGCCTGGAAACACCATATATTTT. Protein: CASSLQDRGPGNTIYF.

For this clonotype: A read error may account for a junction end that differs from germline. V is TRBV29-1 and J is TRBJ2-5, with D uncertain. CDR3 length: 9 residues. CDR1 is SQVTM, CDR2 ANQGSEA, per germline. CDR3 bases: TGCAGCGTTGGGTCCCGTGTGGACTTC. Protein: CSVGSRVDF.

This clonotype came up a few times. The chain has TRBV7-9 and TRBJ2-1; weak D call: TRBD1 (6 bases). The CDR3 contains 14 residues. The V gene's germline CDR1 is SEHNR and CDR2 FQNEAQ (reference sequence). The V and J ends lost 5 bases and 6 bases respectively, with 14 bases between them. CDR3 in DNA: TGTGCCAGCAGCATGCCCGGGACATTCAATGAGCAGTTCTTC. Protein: CASSMPGTFNEQFF.

This chain connects TRBV20-1 to TRBJ2-1; no clear D. Trimming cost V 5 bases and J 2 bases, with 16 bases left between them. This CDR3 spans 15 amino acids. The germline CDR1 and CDR2 sequences are DFQATT and SNEGSKA (reference sequence). DNA for the CDR3: TGCAGTGCTCTGCTTTTGAGCAGTCCCTACAATGAGCAGTTCTTC. Residues: CSALLLSSPYNEQFF.

This sequence joins TRBV7-2 and TRBJ1-1; D remains unclear. This CDR3 is built from 14 residues. Per germline, CDR1 SGHTA and CDR2 FQGNSA. V was pared by 2 bases and J by 1 base, with 8 bases between. CDR3 nucleotides: TGTGCCAGCAGCTTACACCCCCGGAACACTGAAGCTTTCTTT. As protein: CASSLHPRNTEAFF.

This chain connects TRBV11-2 to TRBJ1-2; D is undetermined. Per germline, CDR1 SGHAT and CDR2 FQNNGV. CDR3 length: 13 residues. Trimming left V 0 bases short and J 8 bases short, with 10 bases between. CDR3 in amino acids: CASSLEVGSGYTF. CDR3 nucleotide sequence: TGTGCCAGCAGCTTAGAAGTGGGGTCAGGCTACACCTTC.

This chain connects TRBV3-1 to TRBJ1-3; D is uncertain. CDR1 is LGHDT and CDR2 is YNNKEL in the germline V gene (reference sequence). The V end was cut by 1 base, the J end by 0 bases, with 7 bases between. The CDR3 totals 15 residues. CDR3 in DNA: TGTGCCAGCAGCCAAGCCACAGTCTCTGGAAACACCATATATTTT. It specifies CASSQATVSGNTIYF.

The table lists this clonotype with many counts. The J gene is TRBJ1-5, the V gene TRBV20-1, with D tentatively TRBD1 (5 bases). The CDR3 is 13 residues long. V was clipped by 3 bases and J by 0 bases, with 6 bases between them. Germline V gene data show CDR1 as DFQATT and CDR2 as SNEGSKA (reference sequence). This CDR3 reads CSARGDSNQPQHF. The CDR3 coding sequence is TGCAGTGCTAGGGGGGATAGCAATCAGCCCCAGCATTTT.

This clonotype was counted only a few times. The chain carries TRBV7-8 and TRBJ2-5; TRBD1 aligns across 10 bases. CDR1 SGHVS and CDR2 FQNEAQ come from the germline V gene. V lost 5 bases to trimming and J lost 5 bases; unmatched junction nucleotides: 8. The CDR3 is 15 amino acids. This CDR3 is CASSTWGQGSETQYF. The DNA for the CDR3 is TGTGCCAGCAGCACATGGGGACAGGGGTCGGAGACCCAGTACTTC.

In this sample, this clonotype turned up many times. The chain has TRBV18 and TRBJ2-5, with D perhaps being TRBD1 or TRBD2 (5 bases each). Trimming took off 2 bases at V and 0 bases at J, with 10 bases between the two ends. This CDR3 region has 15 residues. The germline gives CDR1 KGHSH, CDR2 LQKENI. The CDR3, as DNA: TGTGCCAGCTCACCAGGGACGGTGTACCAAGAGACCCAGTACTTC. It specifies CASSPGTVYQETQYF. Full variable domain (remainder filled in from reference TRBV18 and TRBJ2-5): NAGVMQNPRHLVRRRGQEARLRCSPMKGHSHVYWYRQLPEEGLKFMVYLQKENIIDESGMPKERFSAEFPKEGPSILRIQQVVRGDSAAYFCASSPGTVYQETQYFGPGTRLLVL.

The chain combines TRBV6-5 with TRBJ2-5; 7 bases are a match to TRBD2. The CDR3 contains 14 residues. The trim removed 0 bases at V and 5 bases at J, leaving 3 bases unmatched. Germline assignment: CDR1 MNHEY and CDR2 SVGAGI. DNA for the CDR3: TGTGCCAGCAGTTACTCAGGGGAGGGGGAGACCCAGTACTTC. It translates to CASSYSGEGETQYF.

The chain links TRBV7-9 to TRBJ1-1; D gene uncertain. This CDR3 is 17 amino acids long. Per the germline V gene, CDR1 is SEHNR and CDR2 is FQNEAQ (reference sequence). Trimming took off 5 bases at V and 0 bases at J, with 19 bases between the two ends. CDR3 nucleotide sequence: TGTGCCAGCAGCAAAGGGTCGGCGATCCACATGAACACTGAAGCTTTCTTT. Translated, it gives CASSKGSAIHMNTEAFF.

This clonotype was picked up a small number of times. This chain links TRBV9 with TRBJ1-3, with unresolved D. This CDR3 comprises 17 residues. The germline CDR1 and CDR2 sequences are SGDLS and YYNGEE. Between the trimmed V and J ends, which lost 3 bases and 0 bases, there was a span of 16 bases. The CDR3 sequence: CASSGDPGYLSGNTIYF. The CDR3 DNA reads as TGTGCCAGCAGCGGAGACCCGGGCTACCTCTCTGGAAACACCATATATTTT.

The chain combines TRBV29-1 with TRBJ1-2, with 10 bases lining up with TRBD1. From germline, CDR1 is SQVTM and CDR2 ANQGSEA. This CDR3 contains 11 residues. The J segment lost 6 bases and the V segment lost 7 bases, leaving 2 bases of the junction unmatched. DNA of the CDR3: TGCAGCGCCGGGACAGGGGATGGCTACACCTTC. This sequence encodes CSAGTGDGYTF.

This clonotype was observed a few times. The chain is built from TRBV29-1 and TRBJ1-1; the D is unclear. Germline values: CDR1 SQVTM, CDR2 ANQGSEA. This CDR3 is built from 12 residues. Deletions cut 0 bases from V and 8 bases from J, with 10 bases between. CDR3 in DNA: TGCAGCGTTGAAGACACGGTAAGAGAAGCTTTCTTT. Its translation: CSVEDTVREAFF.

V gene TRBV19 combines with J gene TRBJ1-2; a possible D gene is TRBD1 (5 bases). The CDR3 length is 13 residues. Per germline, CDR1 LNHDA and CDR2 SQIVND (reference sequence). V shed 9 bases and J shed 5 bases, with 16 bases lying between them. CDR3 sequence reads: CARAGSGEYGYTF. The CDR3 DNA reads TGTGCCAGAGCAGGCTCGGGGGAATATGGCTACACCTTC.

In its sample, this clonotype was seen a few times. The rearrangement joins TRBV4-1 to TRBJ2-5; D not certain. This CDR3 comprises 15 residues. CDR1 MGHRA and CDR2 YSYEKL come from the germline V gene. Trimming stripped 1 base from V and 3 bases from J, with 12 bases between. CDR3 nucleotide sequence: TGCGCCAGCAGCCAAGGCGAAGGTCTGGAAGAGACCCAGTACTTC. Protein sequence: CASSQGEGLEETQYF.

The J gene is TRBJ2-7, the V gene TRBV4-3; D gene unclear. Per the germline V gene, CDR1 is LGHNA and CDR2 is YSLEER. Deletions cut 0 bases from V and 4 bases from J, with 10 bases between. CDR3 length: 14 amino acids. The CDR3, as DNA: TGCGCCAGCAGCCAAGACGTTTCGCCGTACGAGCAGTACTTC. It yields the protein CASSQDVSPYEQYF.

This clonotype was seen a few times. V is TRBV20-1 and J is TRBJ2-3; 13 nucleotides line up with TRBD2. J gave up 4 bases and V 3 bases, and 4 bases lay outside the gene matches. Germline-derived CDR1 and CDR2 are DFQATT and SNEGSKA (reference sequence). The CDR3 length is 15 residues. The CDR3, as DNA: TGCAGTGCTAGTGGGACTAGCGGGGACCCAGATACGCAGTATTTT. Translation: CSASGTSGDPDTQYF.

The table lists this clonotype with a few counts. DNA of the CDR3: TGTGCCAGCAGTTACCATAGGACAGGGCAAAATTCACCCCTCCACTTT. Residues: CASSYHRTGQNSPLHF. The rearrangement joins TRBV6-5 to TRBJ1-6; 8 bases are a match to TRBD1. This CDR3 is built from 16 residues. Unmatched junction bases numbered 7, after V lost 2 bases and J lost 7 bases. Germline CDR1 reads MNHEY; CDR2 reads SVGAGI.

The table lists this clonotype with a count of one. The chain couples TRBV10-3 to TRBJ2-3; possibly TRBD1 or TRBD2 for D (5 bases each). This CDR3 has 14 residues. CDR1 and CDR2 from the germline V gene are ENHRY and SYGVKD. The ends were cut back, 10 bases at V and 6 bases at J, with 20 bases in the middle. CDR3 residues: CATAFRPWGDTQYF. Written as DNA, the CDR3 is TGTGCCACCGCGTTTAGGCCCTGGGGGGATACGCAGTATTTT.

In its sample, this clonotype was seen a few times. DNA of the CDR3: TGTGCCAGCAGCTTCCTTGAGGACGGCGAGCAGTACTTC. Amino acids: CASSFLEDGEQYF. The chain carries TRBV7-9 and TRBJ2-7; D ambiguous. CDR3 length: 13 residues. Germline V gives CDR1 SEHNR, CDR2 FQNEAQ (reference sequence). The V end was cut by 3 bases, the J end by 6 bases, with 12 bases between.

The V and J genes are TRBV6-5 and TRBJ2-3; TRBD2 agrees at 7 bases. J lost 6 bases, V lost 6 bases, and 15 bases had no gene match. The CDR3 sequence is 16 residues long. The germline CDR1 and CDR2 sequences are MNHEY and SVGAGI. CDR3 amino acids: CASSRVAGANFDTQYF. In DNA form, the CDR3 reads TGTGCCAGCAGCCGAGTCGCGGGAGCTAACTTCGATACGCAGTATTTT.